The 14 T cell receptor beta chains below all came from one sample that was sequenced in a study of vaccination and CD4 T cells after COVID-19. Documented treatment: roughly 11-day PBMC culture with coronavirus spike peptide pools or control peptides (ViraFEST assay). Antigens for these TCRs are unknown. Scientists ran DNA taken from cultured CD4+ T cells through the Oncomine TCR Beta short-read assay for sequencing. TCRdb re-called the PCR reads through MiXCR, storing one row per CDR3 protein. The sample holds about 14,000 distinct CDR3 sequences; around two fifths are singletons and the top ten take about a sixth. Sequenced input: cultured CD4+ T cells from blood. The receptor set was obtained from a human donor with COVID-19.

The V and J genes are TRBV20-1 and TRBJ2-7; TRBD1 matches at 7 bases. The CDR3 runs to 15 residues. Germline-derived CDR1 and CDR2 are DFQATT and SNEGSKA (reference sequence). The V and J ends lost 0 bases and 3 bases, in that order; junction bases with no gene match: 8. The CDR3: CSARDPRQGFYEQYF. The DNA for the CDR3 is TGCAGTGCTAGAGATCCGAGACAGGGCTTCTACGAGCAGTACTTC.

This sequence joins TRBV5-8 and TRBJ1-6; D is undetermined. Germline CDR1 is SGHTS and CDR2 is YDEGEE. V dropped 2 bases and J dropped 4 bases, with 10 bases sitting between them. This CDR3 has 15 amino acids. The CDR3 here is CASSFTNSYNSPLHF. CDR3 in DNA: TGTGCCAGCAGCTTCACGAACTCTTATAATTCACCCCTCCACTTT.

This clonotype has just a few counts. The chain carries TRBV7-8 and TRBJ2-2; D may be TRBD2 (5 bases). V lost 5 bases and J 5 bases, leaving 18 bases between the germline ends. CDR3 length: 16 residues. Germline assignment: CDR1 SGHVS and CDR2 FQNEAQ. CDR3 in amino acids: CASSLRRGGITGELFF. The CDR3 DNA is TGTGCCAGCAGCCTTCGCCGAGGAGGAATAACCGGGGAGCTGTTTTTT.

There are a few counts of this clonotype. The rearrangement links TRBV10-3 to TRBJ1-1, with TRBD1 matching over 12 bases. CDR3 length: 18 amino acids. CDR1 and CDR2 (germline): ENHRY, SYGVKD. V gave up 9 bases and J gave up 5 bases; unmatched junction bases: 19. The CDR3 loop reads CAIQYIRDRGPRDTEAFF. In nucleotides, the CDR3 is TGTGCCATACAATATATCCGGGACAGGGGGCCTCGGGATACTGAAGCTTTCTTT.

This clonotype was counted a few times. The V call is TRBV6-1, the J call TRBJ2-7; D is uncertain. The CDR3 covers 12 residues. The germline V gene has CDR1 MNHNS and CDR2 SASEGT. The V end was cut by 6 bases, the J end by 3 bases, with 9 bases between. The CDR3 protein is CASSPDRYEQYF. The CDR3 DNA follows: TGTGCCAGCAGCCCCGACCGCTACGAGCAGTACTTC.

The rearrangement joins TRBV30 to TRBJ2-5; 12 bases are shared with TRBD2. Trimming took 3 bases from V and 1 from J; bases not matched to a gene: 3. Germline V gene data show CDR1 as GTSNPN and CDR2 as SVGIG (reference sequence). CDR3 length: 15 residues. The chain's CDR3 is CAWSRLAGVQETQYF. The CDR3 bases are TGTGCCTGGAGCCGACTAGCGGGAGTCCAAGAGACCCAGTACTTC. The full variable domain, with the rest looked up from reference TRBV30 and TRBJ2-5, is SQTIHQWPATLVQPVGSPLSLECTVEGTSNPNLYWYRQAAGRGLQLLFYSVGIGQISSEVPQNLSASRPQDRQFILSSKKLLLSDSGFYLCAWSRLAGVQETQYFGPGTRLLVL.

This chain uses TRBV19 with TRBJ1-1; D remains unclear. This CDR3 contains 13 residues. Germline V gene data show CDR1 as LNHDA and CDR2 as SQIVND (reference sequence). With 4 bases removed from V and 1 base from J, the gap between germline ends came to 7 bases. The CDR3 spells CASSNPPNTEAFF. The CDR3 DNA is TGTGCCAGTAGTAATCCGCCGAACACTGAAGCTTTCTTT.

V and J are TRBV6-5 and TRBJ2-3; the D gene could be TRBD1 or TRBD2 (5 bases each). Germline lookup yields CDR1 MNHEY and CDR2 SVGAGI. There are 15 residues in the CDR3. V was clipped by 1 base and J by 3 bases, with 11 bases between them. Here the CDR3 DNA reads TGTGCCAGCAGTTACTTCGGGGCGGATACAGATACGCAGTATTTT. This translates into CASSYFGADTDTQYF.

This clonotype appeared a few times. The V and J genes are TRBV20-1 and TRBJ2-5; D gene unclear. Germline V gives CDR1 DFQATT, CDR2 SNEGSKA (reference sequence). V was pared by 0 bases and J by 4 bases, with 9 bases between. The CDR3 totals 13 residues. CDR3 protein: CSARDRAPETQYF. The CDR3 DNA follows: TGCAGTGCTAGAGACCGGGCCCCAGAGACCCAGTACTTC.

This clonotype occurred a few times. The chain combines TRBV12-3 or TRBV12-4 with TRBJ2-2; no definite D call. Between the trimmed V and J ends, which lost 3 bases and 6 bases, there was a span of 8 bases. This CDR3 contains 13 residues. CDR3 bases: TGTGCCAGCAGTTTCCGTCCTCCCGGGGAGCTGTTTTTT. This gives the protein CASSFRPPGELFF.

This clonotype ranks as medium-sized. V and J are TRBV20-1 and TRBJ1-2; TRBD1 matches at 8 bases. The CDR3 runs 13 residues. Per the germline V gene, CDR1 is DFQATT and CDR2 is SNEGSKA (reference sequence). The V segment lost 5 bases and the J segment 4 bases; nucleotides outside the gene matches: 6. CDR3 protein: CSAPRTGSYGYTF. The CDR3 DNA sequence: TGCAGTGCTCCCCGGACAGGGTCCTATGGCTACACCTTC.

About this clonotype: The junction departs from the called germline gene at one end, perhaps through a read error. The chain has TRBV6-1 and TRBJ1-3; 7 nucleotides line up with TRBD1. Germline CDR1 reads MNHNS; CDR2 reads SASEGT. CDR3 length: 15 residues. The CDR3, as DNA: TGTGCCAGCAGCTCCGGGACAGCCTCTGGAAACATCATATATTTT. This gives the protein CASSSGTASGNIIYF.

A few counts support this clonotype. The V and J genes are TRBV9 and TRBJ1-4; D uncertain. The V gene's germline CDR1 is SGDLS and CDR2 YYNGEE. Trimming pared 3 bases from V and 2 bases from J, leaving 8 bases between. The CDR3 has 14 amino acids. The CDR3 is CASSAQFTNEKLFF. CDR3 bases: TGTGCCAGCAGCGCCCAGTTCACTAATGAAAAACTGTTTTTT.

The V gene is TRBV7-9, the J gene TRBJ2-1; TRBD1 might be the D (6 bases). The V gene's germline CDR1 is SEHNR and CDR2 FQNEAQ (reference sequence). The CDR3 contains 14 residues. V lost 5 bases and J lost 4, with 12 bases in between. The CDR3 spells CASSRKTGYNEQFF. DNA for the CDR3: TGTGCCAGCAGCCGCAAGACAGGTTACAATGAGCAGTTCTTC.